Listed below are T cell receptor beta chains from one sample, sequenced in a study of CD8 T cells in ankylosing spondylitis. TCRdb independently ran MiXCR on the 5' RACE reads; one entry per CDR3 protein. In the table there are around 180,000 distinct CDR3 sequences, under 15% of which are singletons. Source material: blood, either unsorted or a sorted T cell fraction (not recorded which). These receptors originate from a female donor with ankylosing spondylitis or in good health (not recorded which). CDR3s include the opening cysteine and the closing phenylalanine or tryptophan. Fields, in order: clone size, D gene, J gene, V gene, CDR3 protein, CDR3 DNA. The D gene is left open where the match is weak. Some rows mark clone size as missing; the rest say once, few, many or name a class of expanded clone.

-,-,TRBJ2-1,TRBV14,CASSQSWDGGWFF,TGTGCCAGCAGCCAAAGTTGGGACGGAGGTTGGTTCTTC
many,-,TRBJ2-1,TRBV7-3,CASSPSRGRYNEQFF,TGTGCCAGCAGCCCCTCCCGGGGACGATACAATGAGCAGTTCTTC
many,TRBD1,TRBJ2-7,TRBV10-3,CAIRDRDSDGGYEQYF,TGTGCCATCCGGGACAGGGATTCCGACGGCGGGTACGAGCAGTACTTC
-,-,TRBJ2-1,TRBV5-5,CASSWLGREQFF,TGTGCCAGCAGTTGGCTAGGGCGCGAGCAGTTCTTC
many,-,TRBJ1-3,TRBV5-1,CASSLDGPPDTIYF,TGCGCCAGCAGCTTGGACGGCCCGCCGGACACCATATATTTT
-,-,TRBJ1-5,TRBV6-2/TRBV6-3,CASSLRESRSNQPQHF,TGTGCCAGCAGTTTGCGGGAGTCTCGTAGCAATCAGCCCCAGCATTTT
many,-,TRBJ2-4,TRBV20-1,CSASDANQNIQYF,TGCAGTGCTTCCGACGCGAACCAAAACATTCAGTACTTC
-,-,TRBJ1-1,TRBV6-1,CASSQAGGVGTEAFF,TGTGCCAGCTCCCAGGCGGGGGGGGTGGGCACTGAAGCTTTCTTT
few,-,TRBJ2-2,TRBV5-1,CASSFGGNAGELFF,TGCGCCAGCAGCTTCGGGGGTAATGCCGGGGAGCTGTTTTTT
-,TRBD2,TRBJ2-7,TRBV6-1,CASSILAGDSSFYEQYF,TGTGCCAGCAGTATCTTAGCGGGAGATTCGAGTTTCTACGAGCAGTACTTC
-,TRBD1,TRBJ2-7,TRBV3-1,CATSQATSPTGGSYEQYF,TGTGCCACCTCCCAAGCCACCTCACCGACAGGGGGATCCTACGAGCAGTACTTC
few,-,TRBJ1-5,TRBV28,CASSVISRLNQPQHF,TGTGCCAGCAGTGTAATCTCTCGGCTAAATCAGCCCCAGCATTTT
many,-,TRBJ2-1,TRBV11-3,CASSLRDFYNEQFF,TGTGCCAGCAGCCTCCGGGACTTCTACAATGAGCAGTTCTTC
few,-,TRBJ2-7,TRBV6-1,CASRDTGGDYEQYF,TGTGCCAGCAGGGACACAGGGGGGGACTACGAGCAGTACTTC
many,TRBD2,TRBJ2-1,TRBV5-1,CASSLVATSINEQFF,TGCGCCAGCAGCTTGGTTGCGACTAGCATCAATGAGCAGTTCTTC
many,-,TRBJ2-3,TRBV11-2,CASSLDLWADTQYF,TGTGCCAGCAGCTTAGACTTGTGGGCAGATACGCAGTATTTT
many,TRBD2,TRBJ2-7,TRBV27,CASSPETSGGSWAYEQYF,TGTGCCAGCAGTCCCGAGACTAGCGGGGGATCCTGGGCCTACGAGCAGTACTTC
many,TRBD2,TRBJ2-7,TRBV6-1,CASSVGLAIYEQYF,TGTGCCAGCAGCGTTGGACTAGCGATCTACGAGCAGTACTTC
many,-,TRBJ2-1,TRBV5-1,CASSLDMGSNEQFF,TGCGCCAGCAGCTTGGACATGGGTTCTAATGAGCAGTTCTTC
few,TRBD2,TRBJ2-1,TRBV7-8,CASSADLAGVGNEQFF,TGTGCCAGCAGCGCCGACCTAGCGGGAGTCGGAAATGAGCAGTTCTTC
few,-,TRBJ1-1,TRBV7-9,CASSRSGTEAFF,TGTGCCAGCAGCAGGTCGGGCACTGAAGCTTTCTTT
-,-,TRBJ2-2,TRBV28,CASRTNTGELFF,TGTGCCAGCAGAACCAACACCGGGGAGCTGTTTTTT
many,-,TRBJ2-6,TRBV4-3,CASSQEVALSGANVLTF,TGCGCCAGCAGCCAAGAGGTTGCGCTTTCTGGGGCCAACGTCCTGACTTTC
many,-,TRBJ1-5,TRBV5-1,CASSLGTSNQPQHF,TGCGCCAGCAGCCTAGGAACGAGTAATCAGCCCCAGCATTTT
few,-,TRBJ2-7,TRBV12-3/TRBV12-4,CASSRASSGYEQYF,TGTGCCAGCAGTCGGGCTAGCAGCGGCTACGAGCAGTACTTC
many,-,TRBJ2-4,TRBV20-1,CSARGRSKNIQYF,TGCAGTGCTAGAGGAAGGTCCAAAAACATTCAGTACTTC
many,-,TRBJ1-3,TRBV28,CASRPPTEPSGNTIYF,TGTGCCAGCAGGCCACCGACCGAGCCCTCTGGAAACACCATATATTTT
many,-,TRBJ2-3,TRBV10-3,CAISQPRTDTQYF,TGTGCCATCAGCCAACCCCGCACAGATACGCAGTATTTT
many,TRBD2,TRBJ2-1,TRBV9,CASSVSGRNHNEQFF,TGTGCCAGCAGCGTAAGCGGGAGAAACCACAATGAGCAGTTCTTC
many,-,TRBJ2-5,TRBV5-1,CASSPAGEATQYF,TGCGCCAGCAGCCCTGCTGGGGAGGCGACCCAGTACTTC
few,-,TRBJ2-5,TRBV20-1,CSARDRGTWGTQYF,TGCAGTGCTAGAGATCGGGGGACATGGGGGACCCAGTACTTC
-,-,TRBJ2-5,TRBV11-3,CASSLGFTDPQETQYF,TGTGCCAGCAGCTTAGGGTTTACAGACCCTCAAGAGACCCAGTACTTC
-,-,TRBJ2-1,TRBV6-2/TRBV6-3,CATRLAGLNEQFF,TGTGCCACCCGGCTCGCGGGTTTAAATGAGCAGTTCTTC
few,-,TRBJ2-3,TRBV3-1,CASTPMSGSTDTQYF,TGTGCCAGCACCCCCATGAGCGGGAGCACAGATACGCAGTATTTT
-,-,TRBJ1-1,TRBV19,CASSPYKGKNTEAFF,TGTGCCAGTAGTCCGTACAAGGGAAAGAACACTGAAGCTTTCTTT
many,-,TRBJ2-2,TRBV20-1,CSALSPNTGELFF,TGCAGTGCCCTAAGTCCGAACACCGGGGAGCTGTTTTTT
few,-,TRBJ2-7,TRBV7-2,CASSFGAISYEQYF,TGTGCCAGCAGCTTTGGGGCGATTTCCTACGAGCAGTACTTC
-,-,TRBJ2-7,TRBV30,CAWRQTVTYEQYF,TGTGCCTGGAGGCAGACAGTTACCTACGAGCAGTACTTC
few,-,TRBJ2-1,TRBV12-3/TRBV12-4,CASSTLPGLATKFDEQFF,TGTGCCAGCAGCACCTTACCAGGATTAGCGACCAAGTTTGATGAGCAGTTCTTC
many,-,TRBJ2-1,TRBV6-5,CASSYSSIVDRYNEQFF,TGTGCCAGCAGTTACTCCTCGATAGTGGACCGCTACAATGAGCAGTTCTTC
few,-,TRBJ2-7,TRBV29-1,CSVSIDPYEQYF,TGCAGCGTAAGTATCGACCCCTACGAGCAGTACTTC
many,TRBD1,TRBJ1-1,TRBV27,CASSYRDRGLAFF,TGTGCCAGCAGTTACCGGGACAGGGGGTTGGCTTTCTTT
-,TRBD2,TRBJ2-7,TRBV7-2,CASSSYPSGDEQYF,TGTGCCAGCAGCTCGTATCCTAGCGGTGACGAGCAGTACTTC
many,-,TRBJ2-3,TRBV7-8,CASSFSDTQYF,TGTGCCAGCAGCTTCTCTGATACGCAGTATTTT
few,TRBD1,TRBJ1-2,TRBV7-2,CASSLAATGGLGYTF,TGTGCCAGCAGCTTAGCAGCGACAGGGGGTCTTGGCTACACCTTC
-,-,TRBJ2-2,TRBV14,CASSQSWSGELFF,TGTGCCAGCAGCCAGTCTTGGTCCGGGGAGCTGTTTTTT
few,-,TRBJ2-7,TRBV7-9,CASQPIPNEQYF,TGTGCCAGTCAGCCCATTCCCAACGAGCAGTACTTC
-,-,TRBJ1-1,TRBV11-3,CASRDLGGTEAFF,TGTGCCAGCAGGGACCTGGGGGGCACTGAAGCTTTCTTT
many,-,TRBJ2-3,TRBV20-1,CSARLGAEATQYF,TGCAGTGCTAGGCTAGGGGCTGAGGCTACGCAGTATTTT
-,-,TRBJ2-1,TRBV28,CASSFSEWPSMNEQFF,TGTGCCAGCAGTTTTTCCGAGTGGCCTAGCATGAATGAGCAGTTCTTC
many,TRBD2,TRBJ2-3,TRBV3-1,CASSQELAANTDTQYF,TGTGCCAGCAGCCAAGAACTAGCGGCAAACACAGATACGCAGTATTTT
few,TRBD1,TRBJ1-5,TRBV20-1,CSAQTWNRGSNQPQHF,TGCAGTGCCCAGACCTGGAACAGGGGTAGCAATCAGCCCCAGCATTTT
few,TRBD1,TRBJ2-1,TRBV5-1,CASSLEQTGGGEQFF,TGCGCCAGCAGCTTGGAACAGACAGGGGGTGGCGAGCAGTTCTTC
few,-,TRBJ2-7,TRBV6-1,CASARVPVSYEQYF,TGTGCCAGCGCACGGGTACCGGTCTCCTACGAGCAGTACTTC